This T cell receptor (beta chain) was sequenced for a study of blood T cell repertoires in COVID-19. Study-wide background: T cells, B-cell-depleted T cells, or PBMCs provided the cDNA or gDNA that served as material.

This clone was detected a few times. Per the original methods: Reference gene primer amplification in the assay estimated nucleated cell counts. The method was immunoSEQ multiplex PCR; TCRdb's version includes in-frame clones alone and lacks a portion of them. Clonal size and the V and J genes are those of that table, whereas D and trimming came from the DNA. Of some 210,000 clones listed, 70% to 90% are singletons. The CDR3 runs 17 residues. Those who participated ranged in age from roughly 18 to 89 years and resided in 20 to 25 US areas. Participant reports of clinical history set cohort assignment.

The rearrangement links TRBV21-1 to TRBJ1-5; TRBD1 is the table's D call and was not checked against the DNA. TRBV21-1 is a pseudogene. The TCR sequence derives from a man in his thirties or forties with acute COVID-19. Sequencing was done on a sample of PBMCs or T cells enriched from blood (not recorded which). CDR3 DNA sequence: TGTGCCAGCAGCAAACCAAAAGCCCCCCCAGGGAATCAGCCCCAGCATTTT. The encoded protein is CASSKPKAPPGNQPQHF.